The rows below give T cell receptor beta chains drawn from one sample of a study of blood T cell repertoires in COVID-19. The data were produced by immunoSEQ multiplex PCR, yet TCRdb's version contains in-frame clones alone and is incomplete. The sample includes about 280,000 clones, 75% to 90% of them seen just once. Material: peripheral blood. The receptors come from a woman aged 65 to 85 with COVID-19, enrolled during active disease. CDR3s include the opening cysteine and the closing phenylalanine or tryptophan. The D gene is left open where the match is weak. Size tells how often a clone was seen (once, few, many) or the class of an expanded clone, and some rows leave it out.

cdr3_length j_call v_call clone_size d_call cdr3_aa cdr3_nt
14 TRBJ1-1 TRBV6-6 NA NA CASSYPGESTEAFF TGTGCCAGCAGTTACCCAGGGGAAAGCACTGAAGCTTTCTTT
13 TRBJ2-2 TRBV12-5 few NA CASGLDLAGELFF TGTGCTAGTGGTTTGGATTTAGCCGGGGAGCTGTTTTTT
17 TRBJ1-1 TRBV5-3 NA TRBD1 CARSLPDRARRNTEAFF TGTGCCAGAAGCTTGCCGGACAGGGCACGGAGAAACACTGAAGCTTTCTTT
13 TRBJ2-7 TRBV29-1 NA TRBD1 CSVVPGTGREQYF TGCAGCGTTGTCCCCGGGACAGGGAGGGAGCAGTACTTC
14 TRBJ2-5 TRBV4-1 NA NA CASSHWGVLETQYF TGCGCCAGCAGCCACTGGGGGGTACTGGAGACCCAGTACTTC
13 TRBJ1-1 TRBV2 NA NA CASSEARDTEAFF TGTGCCAGCAGTGAAGCGCGAGACACTGAAGCTTTCTTT
14 TRBJ1-6 TRBV2 NA TRBD1 CASTWDRSNSPLHF TGTGCCAGCACCTGGGACAGATCAAATTCACCCCTCCACTTT
19 TRBJ2-3 TRBV3-1/TRBV3-2 NA TRBD2 CASSQDKDVAGGPTDTQYF TGTGCCAGCAGCCAAGATAAGGATGTAGCGGGGGGCCCCACAGATACGCAGTATTTT
14 TRBJ1-1 TRBV5-6 NA NA CASSRFDRPTEAFF TGTGCCAGCAGCCGATTTGACAGGCCCACTGAAGCTTTCTTT
15 TRBJ1-5 TRBV4-3 NA NA CASSQEVQSRQPQHF TGCGCCAGCAGCCAGGAGGTCCAATCGCGGCAGCCCCAGCATTTT
16 TRBJ1-2 TRBV5-6 NA TRBD1 CASSTRQGARVSGYTF TGTGCCAGCAGCACCCGACAGGGAGCGCGGGTATCTGGCTACACCTTC
16 TRBJ2-2 TRBV9 NA TRBD1 CASSLDREGPTGELFF TGTGCCAGCAGCCTGGACAGGGAAGGGCCCACCGGGGAGCTGTTTTTT
15 TRBJ2-3 TRBV5-1 NA TRBD2 CASSLERGGTDTQYF TGCGCCAGCAGCTTGGAACGGGGGGGCACAGATACGCAGTATTTT
14 TRBJ1-1 TRBV7-9 NA NA CASSYLSGNTEAFF TGTGCCAGCAGCTACCTGTCCGGGAACACTGAAGCTTTCTTT
16 TRBJ2-7 TRBV15 NA NA CATSRNRVFTRYEQYF TGTGCCACCAGCAGAAACAGGGTGTTCACTCGCTACGAGCAGTACTTC
17 TRBJ2-1 TRBV6-2/TRBV6-3 NA NA CASSYSKLWHHGNEQFF TGTGCCAGCAGTTACTCGAAGCTGTGGCACCACGGGAATGAGCAGTTCTTC
13 TRBJ1-2 TRBV9 NA NA CASSRDTRYGYTF TGTGCCAGCAGCCGGGACACAAGATATGGCTACACCTTC
14 TRBJ2-7 TRBV28 NA NA CASSSPGDRDEQYF TGTGCCAGCAGTTCTCCAGGGGATCGGGATGAGCAGTACTTC
13 TRBJ1-2 TRBV5-8 NA NA CASSWTKGYGYTF TGTGCCAGCAGCTGGACAAAAGGCTATGGCTACACCTTC
14 TRBJ2-5 TRBV5-8 NA NA CASSTFRGGETQYF TGTGCCAGCAGCACCTTTAGGGGGGGGGAGACCCAGTACTTC
17 TRBJ2-7 TRBV7-3 once NA CASSSSPGIGRSYEQYF TGTGCCAGCAGCTCAAGCCCGGGCATAGGGAGATCGTACGAGCAGTACTTC
15 TRBJ2-5 TRBV4-1 NA NA CASSQERAKQETQYF TGCGCCAGCAGCCAAGAGCGGGCTAAACAAGAGACCCAGTACTTC